Listed below are T cell receptor beta chains from one sample, sequenced in a study of identical twins. TCRdb re-derived calls from the 5' RACE reads in MiXCR, one entry per CDR3 protein. The data contain 350,000 to 600,000 distinct CDR3 sequences, 11% to 15% of them singletons. The same specimen was also included in a second study, on yellow fever vaccine responses in identical twins.

The sequenced sample consisted of CD4+ T cells sorted from blood. These receptors all come from a woman younger than 35 in good health. The conserved cysteine and the conserved F or W are not part of the CDR3 here. Each record gives: clone size, J gene, V gene, CDR3 protein. Size is omitted from some rows. Given values are once, few, many or a class for expanded clones.

>few|TRBJ2-1|TRBV5-8
ASSLVVGRNEQF
>.|TRBJ2-2|TRBV20-1
SAKQGLGELF
>.|TRBJ2-2|TRBV12-3/TRBV12-4
ASRTASGGASGELF
>.|TRBJ2-7|TRBV2
ASTRRGDGHEQY
>.|TRBJ2-5|TRBV29-1
SVEVLAGGTTQY
>.|TRBJ2-7|TRBV5-1
ASSFGTGTPYEQY
>few|TRBJ1-2|TRBV24-1
ATSDPNDYGYT
>.|TRBJ2-2|TRBV28
ASLRDRASGELF
>.|TRBJ2-1|TRBV3-1
ASRKDQGPGQF
>.|TRBJ2-1|TRBV7-9
ASSSVTGGPYNEQF
>few|TRBJ2-7|TRBV20-1
SAQTRTTYQGNEQY
>.|TRBJ2-5|TRBV20-1
SARDGRGEETQY
>.|TRBJ2-5|TRBV12-3/TRBV12-4
ASNGQGKETQY
>few|TRBJ2-1|TRBV10-3
AISRGTSGSMYNEQF
>.|TRBJ2-5|TRBV27
ASRYFSEARETQY
>.|TRBJ2-7|TRBV11-2
ASSGRGQISYEQY
>many|TRBJ1-1|TRBV9
ASSPTSGGSEAF
>.|TRBJ1-6|TRBV15
ATSRGFQSYNSPLH
>few|TRBJ2-3|TRBV7-2
ASSQSPGLIDTQY
>.|TRBJ2-7|TRBV10-2
ASSGREEQY
>once|TRBJ2-4|TRBV3-1
ASSQGLAGGQNIQY
>few|TRBJ1-1|TRBV7-2
ASSQVPGTEAF
>.|TRBJ2-3|TRBV11-3
ASSLDSGAGGPDTQY
>.|TRBJ2-2|TRBV24-1
ATSGPGSTGELF
>few|TRBJ1-2|TRBV20-1
SARTGTVYGYT
>.|TRBJ2-3|TRBV5-1
ASSRDYFTDTQY
>.|TRBJ2-3|TRBV20-1
SARVIIGTDTQY
>many|TRBJ1-1|TRBV6-5
ASSRGDTEAF
>.|TRBJ2-7|TRBV20-1
SARGQVPYEQY
>few|TRBJ2-2|TRBV9
ASSVGGLNTGELF